This T cell receptor beta chain is from a study of cytomegalovirus exposure and HLA in healthy donors. The PCR contained 60 Vbeta and 13 Jbeta primers. Sequencing was performed with immunoSEQ multiplex PCR; in TCRdb, only in-frame clones are kept and a portion is missing. The repertoire holds about 170,000 clones, with roughly 80% as singletons. Sequenced sample: PBMCs. The sequence was obtained from a woman aged 18-29 years in good health and CMV-seronegative.

CDR3 DNA: TGCGCCAGCAGCCGGGGACAGGGAGCAGGAGAGACCCAGTACTTC. The encoded protein is CASSRGQGAGETQYF. The chain joins TRBV4-1 to TRBJ2-5; TRBD1 agrees at 9 bases. The length of the CDR3 is 15 residues. The ends lost 4 bases at V and 4 bases at J; junction bases unmatched: 7. CDR1 and CDR2 (germline): MGHRA, YSYEKL.